One sample yielded the 5 T cell receptor beta chains listed below, sequenced in a study of blood T cell repertoires in COVID-19 (dated by TCRdb to the early 2020s). The receptor library was made with the immunoSEQ multiplex PCR assay. What TCRdb holds here is the immuneACCESS table cut down to in-frame rearrangements. Part of the clones is not present; checked against another copy, under half of the missing clones reflect an unresolved V gene, and the others are unexplained. The sample yields about 260,000 clones; 70% to 85% were counted once. About 1.9% of the sample is in the top ten clones. Sequencing was carried out using peripheral blood. These receptor sequences come from a woman at least 80 years old with acute or convalescent COVID-19.

The chain uses TRBV5-4 and TRBJ2-2; 11 nucleotides align to TRBD1. From germline, CDR1 is SGHNT and CDR2 YYREEE (reference sequence). This CDR3 region has 17 residues. V gave up 4 bases and J gave up 5 bases; unmatched junction bases: 10. The CDR3 DNA sequence: TGTGCCAGCAGCCAAAAGCCGGGACAGGGGGGAACCGGGGAGCTGTTTTTT. Protein product: CASSQKPGQGGTGELFF. The variable domain in full, with the rest retrieved from reference TRBV5-4 and TRBJ2-2, is ETGVTQSPTHLIKTRGQQVTLRCSSQSGHNTVSWYQQALGQGPQFIFQYYREEENGRGNFPPRFSGLQFPNYSSELNVNALELDDSALYLCASSQKPGQGGTGELFFGEGSRLTVL.

The chain has TRBV7-2 and TRBJ2-3; 7 bases align to TRBD1. V trimming: 5 bases; J trimming: 0 bases; junction bases outside the gene matches: 8. The CDR3 length is 16 residues. Looked up from germline, CDR1 is SGHTA and CDR2 is FQGNSA. The CDR3 DNA is TGTGCCAGCAGCCCGCAACAGGGGCTTAGCACAGATACGCAGTATTTT. Translating gives CASSPQQGLSTDTQYF.

The V call is TRBV19, the J call TRBJ1-1; 10 bases are shared with TRBD1. Germline V gives CDR1 LNHDA, CDR2 SQIVND (reference sequence). V lost 6 bases, J lost 7 bases, and 11 bases stayed unmatched. This CDR3 contains 15 residues. The CDR3: CASRSTGGRYSEAFF. CDR3 in DNA: TGTGCCAGTAGGTCGACAGGGGGCCGTTATAGTGAAGCTTTCTTT.

The V call is TRBV28, the J call TRBJ1-2; 7 bases agree with TRBD1. The CDR3 has 14 residues. Germline CDR1 and CDR2: MDHEN and SYDVKM. The J segment lost 6 bases and the V segment lost 3 bases, leaving 7 bases of the junction unmatched. The CDR3 here is CASSFGGTEDGYTF. In DNA, the CDR3 is TGTGCCAGCAGTTTCGGCGGGACAGAGGATGGCTACACCTTC.

The chain has TRBV19 and TRBJ1-1, with TRBD1 identical over 9 bases. The length of the CDR3 is 13 residues. The junction had 4 bases not matched to a gene; V was cut back by 7 bases and J by 4 bases. Germline V gene data show CDR1 as LNHDA and CDR2 as SQIVND (reference sequence). The CDR3 DNA reads as TGTGCCAGTAAATTACAGGGGGCCACTGAAGCTTTCTTT. Translation: CASKLQGATEAFF.